Listed below are T cell receptor beta chains from one sample, sequenced in a study of T cell changes during pregnancy in multiple sclerosis. The data were produced by immunoSEQ multiplex PCR, yet TCRdb's version contains in-frame clones alone and is incomplete. The sample lists 20,000 to 25,000 clones, approximately 89% occurring once. The sequencing used CD4+ T cells from peripheral blood mononuclear cells, collected in the third trimester of pregnancy. These receptors were obtained from a female donor with multiple sclerosis, enrolled in a pregnancy study. Both conserved end residues are trimmed from each CDR3. The order of the fields is V gene, CDR3 protein.

TRBV7-9 ASSLSLAQADTQY
TRBV7-3 ASSPDYPTGELF
TRBV7-6 ASSLNRDTNTIY
TRBV6-5 ASSQYNEQF
TRBV11-2 ASSQWTSGRQETQY
TRBV6-6 ASTSRQAAGQETQY
TRBV6-6 ASSSRDQPQH
TRBV4-1 ASSQDRGRNSPLH
TRBV14 ASSGAYEAF
TRBV14 ASSQDLEGAAF
TRBV4-1 ASSQRTQSNQPQH
TRBV19 ASSIEEETFYGYT
TRBV7-3 ASSLQAGDTGELF
TRBV7-3 ASSLGTGEPGNTIY
TRBV27 ASSPTENTEAF
TRBV29-1 SVDRGGTDTQY
TRBV7-2 ASRLQVANGYT
TRBV4-2 ASSQDETYYGYT
TRBV11-1 ASSLLAGGQDEQY
TRBV12-1 ASSSGGGGRGYGYT
TRBV18 ASSLGTDRAYGYT
TRBV4-3 ASSQDPLGGSEKLF
TRBV5-6 ASSNRAVNEKLF
TRBV11-2 ASSLGHSLSYYEQY
TRBV18 ASSPKWGGQYEQY